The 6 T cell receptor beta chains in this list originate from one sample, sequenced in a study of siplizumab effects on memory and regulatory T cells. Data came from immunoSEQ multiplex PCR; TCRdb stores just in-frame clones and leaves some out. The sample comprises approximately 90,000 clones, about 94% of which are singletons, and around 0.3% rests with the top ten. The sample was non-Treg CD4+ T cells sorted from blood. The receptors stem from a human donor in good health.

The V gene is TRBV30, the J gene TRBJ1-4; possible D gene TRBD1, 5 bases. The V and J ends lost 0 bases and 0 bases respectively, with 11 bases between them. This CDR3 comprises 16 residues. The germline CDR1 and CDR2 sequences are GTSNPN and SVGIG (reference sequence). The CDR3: CAWSVRTLATNEKLFF. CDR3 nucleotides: TGTGCCTGGAGTGTACGGACACTTGCAACTAATGAAAAACTGTTTTTT.

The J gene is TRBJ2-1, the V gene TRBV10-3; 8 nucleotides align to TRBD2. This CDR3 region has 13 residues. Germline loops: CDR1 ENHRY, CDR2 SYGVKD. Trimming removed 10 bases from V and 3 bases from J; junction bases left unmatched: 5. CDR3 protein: CATTGTSYNEQFF. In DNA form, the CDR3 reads TGTGCCACAACCGGGACTAGCTACAATGAGCAGTTCTTC.

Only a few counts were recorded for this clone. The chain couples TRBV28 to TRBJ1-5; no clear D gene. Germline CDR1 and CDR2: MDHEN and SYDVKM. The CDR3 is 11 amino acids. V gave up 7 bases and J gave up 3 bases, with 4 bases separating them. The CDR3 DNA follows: TGTGCCAGCACCTTCAATCAGCCCCAGCATTTT. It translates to CASTFNQPQHF.

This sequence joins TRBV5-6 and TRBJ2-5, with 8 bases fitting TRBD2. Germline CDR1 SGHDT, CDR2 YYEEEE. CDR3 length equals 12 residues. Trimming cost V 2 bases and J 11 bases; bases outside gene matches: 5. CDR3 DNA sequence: TGTGCCAGCAGCTTAAGAGCGGGGGAGCAGTACTTC. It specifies CASSLRAGEQYF.

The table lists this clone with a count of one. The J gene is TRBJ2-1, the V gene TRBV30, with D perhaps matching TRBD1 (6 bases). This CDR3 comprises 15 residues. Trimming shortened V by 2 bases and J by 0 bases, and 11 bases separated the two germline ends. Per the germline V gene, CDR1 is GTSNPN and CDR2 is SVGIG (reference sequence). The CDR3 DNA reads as TGTGCCTGGAGTCGACAGGCTAGCTCCTACAATGAGCAGTTCTTC. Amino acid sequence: CAWSRQASSYNEQFF.

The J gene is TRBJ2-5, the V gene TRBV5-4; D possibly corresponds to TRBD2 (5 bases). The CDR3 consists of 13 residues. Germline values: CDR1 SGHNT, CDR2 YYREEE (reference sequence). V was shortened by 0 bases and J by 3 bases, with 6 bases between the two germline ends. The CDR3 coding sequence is TGTGCCAGCAGCTTGGTGGGAGAAGAGACCCAGTACTTC. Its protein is CASSLVGEETQYF. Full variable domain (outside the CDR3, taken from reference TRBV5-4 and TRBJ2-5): ETGVTQSPTHLIKTRGQQVTLRCSSQSGHNTVSWYQQALGQGPQFIFQYYREEENGRGNFPPRFSGLQFPNYSSELNVNALELDDSALYLCASSLVGEETQYFGPGTRLLVL.